This passage covers 28 T cell receptor beta chains from one sample sequenced in a study of cytomegalovirus exposure and HLA in healthy donors. Both 60 Vbeta primers and 13 Jbeta primers went into the PCR. The assay was immunoSEQ multiplex PCR, and TCRdb's table has in-frame clones only and misses some. The profile shows about 170,000 clones, approximately 78% of them singletons. Input material: PBMCs. The source is a woman between 18 and 29 years old in good health and CMV-seronegative.

The chain has TRBV2 and TRBJ1-3; the D gene is possibly TRBD1 (6 bases). Trimming left V 4 bases short and J 2 bases short, with 9 bases between. Germline V gives CDR1 SNHLY, CDR2 FYNNEI. This CDR3 has 14 residues. The CDR3 region is CASSAQGTGNTIYF. CDR3 DNA sequence: TGTGCCAGCAGTGCCCAGGGGACTGGAAACACCATATATTTT. The full variable domain, its missing parts supplied by reference TRBV2 and TRBJ1-3, is EPEVTQTPSHQVTQMGQEVILRCVPISNHLYFYWYRQILGQKVEFLVSFYNNEISEKSEIFDDQFSVERPDGSNFTLKIRSTKLEDSAMYFCASSAQGTGNTIYFGEGSWLTVV.

This chain connects TRBV11-2 to TRBJ2-1; TRBD2 might be the D (6 bases). Germline loops: CDR1 SGHAT, CDR2 FQNNGV. This CDR3 has 17 residues. Trimming cost V 2 bases and J 0 bases, with 14 bases left between them. The CDR3 region has the DNA TGTGCCAGCAGCTTAATTGTAGCGGCGGGCTCCTACAATGAGCAGTTCTTC. It encodes CASSLIVAAGSYNEQFF.

The genes are TRBV7-2 and TRBJ2-7; 7 bases align to TRBD1. The junction had 5 bases not matched to a gene; V was cut back by 1 base and J by 2 bases. Germline CDR1 and CDR2: SGHTA and FQGNSA. The CDR3 is 15 residues long. The CDR3 protein is CASSLGTGLAYEQYF. CDR3 nucleotide sequence: TGTGCCAGCAGCTTAGGGACAGGACTCGCCTACGAGCAGTACTTC.

CDR3 loop: CASSQEWAAQYSNQPQHF. CDR3 nucleotides: TGTGCCAGCAGCCAAGAATGGGCAGCCCAGTATAGCAATCAGCCCCAGCATTTT. The rearrangement links TRBV4-2 to TRBJ1-5; D is undetermined. V lost 0 bases and J 0 bases, leaving 15 bases between the germline ends. The CDR3 has 18 residues. Germline loops: CDR1 LGHNA, CDR2 YNFKEQ.

V gene TRBV18 combines with J gene TRBJ2-1; TRBD1 agrees at 8 bases. Per the germline V gene, CDR1 is KGHSH and CDR2 is LQKENI. V was pared by 3 bases and J by 11 bases, with 9 bases of the junction left unmatched. The CDR3 covers 14 residues. The CDR3 here is CASSPAGQGLQQFF. CDR3 bases: TGTGCCAGCTCACCTGCAGGACAGGGCCTTCAGCAGTTCTTC.

CDR3 in DNA: TGTGCCAGCAGCCCTCTAAATTCCTACGAGCAGTACTTC. Translating gives CASSPLNSYEQYF. This chain links TRBV5-8 with TRBJ2-7; D not resolved. Deletions cut 4 bases from V and 1 base from J, with 9 bases between. CDR3 length: 13 residues. CDR1 is SGHTS, CDR2 YDEGEE, per germline.

V gene TRBV7-2 combines with J gene TRBJ2-7; D gene ambiguous. The V end lost 0 bases, the J end lost 3 bases, and 6 bases lay between the germline ends. CDR1 and CDR2 from the germline V gene are SGHTA and FQGNSA. The CDR3 has 13 amino acids. In DNA, the CDR3 is TGTGCCAGCAGCTTAGCCCCACTCTACGAGCAGTACTTC. Residues: CASSLAPLYEQYF.

V and J are TRBV19 and TRBJ2-5; 8 nucleotides match TRBD2. Germline-derived CDR1 and CDR2 are LNHDA and SQIVND (reference sequence). This CDR3 has 15 amino acids. V was pared by 8 bases and J by 3 bases, with 11 bases of the junction left unmatched. CDR3 nucleotide sequence: TGTGCCAGTCGCCTTCGGGGGGGCGCGGAAGAGACCCAGTACTTC. Translation gives CASRLRGGAEETQYF.

This chain uses TRBV19 with TRBJ2-7, with 12 bases matching TRBD2. This CDR3 is 15 amino acids long. Germline lookup yields CDR1 LNHDA and CDR2 SQIVND (reference sequence). V was pared by 3 bases and J by 7 bases, with 7 bases of the junction left unmatched. Written as DNA, the CDR3 is TGTGCCAGTAGTATGCCCGGACTAGCGGGATTTGAGCAGTACTTC. Translated: CASSMPGLAGFEQYF.

The chain couples TRBV9 to TRBJ1-2, with D possibly being TRBD1 (6 bases). Per germline, CDR1 SGDLS and CDR2 YYNGEE. The V gene lost 0 bases and the J gene lost 2 bases, with 8 bases spanning the gap. The CDR3 is 14 residues long. CDR3 protein: CASSVDGTNYGYTF. The CDR3 DNA sequence: TGTGCCAGCAGCGTAGATGGGACAAACTATGGCTACACCTTC.

This chain uses TRBV6-1 with TRBJ2-4; D might be TRBD1 (6 bases). Germline CDR1 and CDR2: MNHNS and SASEGT. This CDR3 is built from 15 residues. V lost 6 bases and J lost 3, with 15 bases in between. CDR3 residues: CASSWELGGKNIQYF. The CDR3, as DNA: TGTGCCAGCAGCTGGGAGTTAGGGGGCAAAAACATTCAGTACTTC.

The chain recombines TRBV7-9 with TRBJ1-1; weak D call: TRBD1 (5 bases). The CDR3 sequence is 17 residues long. Germline V lookup: CDR1 SEHNR, CDR2 FQNEAQ (reference sequence). Trimming shortened V by 1 base and J by 1 base, and 16 bases separated the two germline ends. This chain's CDR3 is CASSLVGGGEKNTEAFF. The CDR3 DNA is TGTGCCAGCAGCTTAGTGGGGGGAGGCGAAAAGAACACTGAAGCTTTCTTT.

V is TRBV7-9 and J is TRBJ1-4; no clear D gene. The ends were cut back, 2 bases at V and 5 bases at J, with 6 bases in the middle. CDR3 length equals 13 residues. From germline, CDR1 is SEHNR and CDR2 FQNEAQ (reference sequence). DNA of the CDR3: TGTGCCAGCAGCTTATTGGCCAATGAAAAACTGTTTTTT. This codes for CASSLLANEKLFF.

This sequence joins TRBV6-5 and TRBJ2-1; 11 bases align to TRBD2. The V segment lost 6 bases and the J segment 3 bases; nucleotides outside the gene matches: 4. Germline V lookup: CDR1 MNHEY, CDR2 SVGAGI. There are 15 residues in the CDR3. The DNA of the CDR3 is TGTGCCAGCAGCCATCTAGCGGGAGGCTACAATGAGCAGTTCTTC. Translating it yields CASSHLAGGYNEQFF.

This clone was picked up a small number of times. This rearrangement joins TRBV5-1 to TRBJ2-5, with a weak D call TRBD2 (5 bases). The CDR3 has 13 amino acids. CDR1 and CDR2 from the germline V gene are SGHRS and YFSETQ. The V and J ends lost 2 bases and 11 bases respectively, with 16 bases between them. CDR3 amino acids: CASSFLEGWEQYF. CDR3 DNA: TGCGCCAGCAGCTTCCTCGAAGGGTGGGAGCAGTACTTC. The variable domain in full, completed from reference TRBV5-1 and TRBJ2-5, reads KAGVTQTPRYLIKTRGQQVTLSCSPISGHRSVSWYQQTPGQGLQFLFEYFSETQRNKGNFPGRFSGRQFSNSRSEMNVSTLELGDSALYLCASSFLEGWEQYFGPGTRLLVL.

The chain carries TRBV18 and TRBJ2-1; D gene uncertain. The V gene lost 0 bases and the J gene lost 5 bases, with 11 bases spanning the gap. The CDR3 is 15 amino acids. Germline V gene sequence: CDR1 KGHSH, CDR2 LQKENI. The CDR3 spells CASSPPAVADNEQFF. The CDR3 nucleotides read TGTGCCAGCTCACCACCGGCGGTGGCCGACAATGAGCAGTTCTTC.

The chain combines TRBV25-1 with TRBJ2-1, with 9 bases lining up with TRBD2. Germline loops: CDR1 MGHDK, CDR2 SYGVNS. This CDR3 has 15 residues. Trimming at V came to 4 bases and at J to 2 bases, leaving 3 bases not matched to a gene. For the CDR3, the DNA is TGTGCCAGCAGTGCTAGCGGGATCGCCTACAATGAGCAGTTCTTC. Translation: CASSASGIAYNEQFF.

This chain joins TRBV28 and TRBJ2-7; 10 nucleotides match TRBD1. The V and J ends lost 6 bases and 2 bases, in that order; junction bases with no gene match: 7. Germline CDR1 reads MDHEN; CDR2 reads SYDVKM. The CDR3 is 15 residues long. The chain's CDR3 is CASSPPGQGTYEQYF. The CDR3 DNA reads as TGTGCCAGCAGCCCCCCGGGACAGGGGACCTACGAGCAGTACTTC.

The chain uses TRBV12-5 and TRBJ2-4; D not certain. The CDR3 totals 12 residues. The V end was cut by 6 bases, the J end by 8 bases, with 11 bases between. Germline V lookup: CDR1 LGHNT, CDR2 FRNRAP. CDR3 sequence: CASGRSRDIQYF. Here the CDR3 DNA reads TGTGCTAGTGGCCGGAGTAGAGACATTCAGTACTTC.

This clone was detected only a few times. The rearrangement links TRBV5-4 to TRBJ2-5; D is possibly TRBD2 (6 bases). Germline V gene sequence: CDR1 SGHNT, CDR2 YYREEE (reference sequence). Trimming removed 3 bases at V and 0 bases at J, with 9 bases between. CDR3 length: 14 residues. CDR3: CASSSKRDQETQYF. In DNA form, the CDR3 reads TGTGCCAGCAGCTCCAAGCGGGACCAAGAGACCCAGTACTTC.

A note on this clone: The same CDR3 is also encoded by other DNA sequences in this sample. The genes are TRBV28 and TRBJ2-7; possibly TRBD2 for D (6 bases). The CDR3 runs 14 residues. CDR1 MDHEN and CDR2 SYDVKM come from the germline V gene. V was shortened by 5 bases and J by 5 bases, with 16 bases between the two germline ends. This CDR3 reads CASSTGLASNEQYF. CDR3 sequence (DNA): TGTGCCAGCAGTACCGGCCTAGCGTCTAACGAGCAGTACTTC.

The chain's CDR3 is CASWDRNTEAFF. The CDR3 coding sequence is TGTGCCAGCTGGGACAGGAACACTGAAGCTTTCTTT. The chain links TRBV28 to TRBJ1-1; 7 positions match TRBD1. With V trimmed by 8 bases and J by 1 base, 1 base remained unmatched. CDR3 length: 12 amino acids. The germline gives CDR1 MDHEN, CDR2 SYDVKM.

This clone was counted once. As DNA, the CDR3 is TGTGCCTGGAGTCCAGGGAACTACAATGAGCAGTTCTTC. Residues: CAWSPGNYNEQFF. This chain joins TRBV30 and TRBJ2-1; D is possibly TRBD1 (5 bases). The CDR3 consists of 13 residues. Germline V gene sequence: CDR1 GTSNPN, CDR2 SVGIG (reference sequence). V was pared by 2 bases and J by 3 bases, with 8 bases between.

This clone was observed a single time. The chain uses TRBV7-2 and TRBJ2-7; TRBD1 matches at 9 bases. The CDR3 is 13 amino acids. V lost 6 bases and J lost 6; bases outside the gene matches: 6. Germline V gene data show CDR1 as SGHTA and CDR2 as FQGNSA. DNA for the CDR3: TGTGCCAGCAGTCGGACAGGGGAATCCGAGCAGTACTTC. It specifies CASSRTGESEQYF. The full variable domain, rest sourced from reference TRBV7-2 and TRBJ2-7, is GAGVSQSPSNKVTEKGKDVELRCDPISGHTALYWYRQSLGQGLEFLIYFQGNSAPDKSGLPSDRFSAERTGGSVSTLTIQRTQQEDSAVYLCASSRTGESEQYFGPGTRLTVT.

The rearrangement links TRBV9 to TRBJ2-1; D might be TRBD2 (6 bases). Germline CDR1 and CDR2: SGDLS and YYNGEE. This CDR3 has 15 amino acids. Trimming took 2 bases from V and 1 from J, leaving 10 bases between them. CDR3 coding DNA: TGTGCCAGCAGCGTTGGTGGGAGGTCCTACAATGAGCAGTTCTTC. This translates into CASSVGGRSYNEQFF.

This clone was recorded only once. The chain has TRBV28 and TRBJ1-1; D not resolved. Germline CDR1 is MDHEN and CDR2 is SYDVKM. Trimming shortened V by 6 bases and J by 0 bases, and 14 bases separated the two germline ends. The length of the CDR3 is 15 residues. The CDR3 DNA sequence: TGTGCCAGCAGCGTTGGAGGACCAATGAACACTGAAGCTTTCTTT. It encodes CASSVGGPMNTEAFF.

The V and J genes are TRBV20-1 and TRBJ2-7; weak D call: TRBD1 (5 bases). V dropped 5 bases and J dropped 2 bases, with 7 bases sitting between them. CDR3 length equals 11 residues. Per the germline V gene, CDR1 is DFQATT and CDR2 is SNEGSKA (reference sequence). The CDR3 bases are TGCAGTGCTTCCAGGGCCTACGAGCAGTACTTC. Translating gives CSASRAYEQYF.

The chain employs TRBV7-2 and TRBJ2-5; TRBD1 matches at 9 bases. Germline values: CDR1 SGHTA, CDR2 FQGNSA. The CDR3 totals 16 residues. V gave up 7 bases and J gave up 5 bases; unmatched junction bases: 14. CDR3 DNA: TGTGCCAGCAACGGACAGGGGAATTCAAGGGTGGAGACCCAGTACTTC. Protein sequence: CASNGQGNSRVETQYF.